Following are 2 T cell receptor beta chains from one sample sequenced in a study of identical twins. TCRdb independently ran MiXCR on the 5' RACE reads; one entry per CDR3 protein. Among fewer than 550,000 distinct CDR3 sequences listed, 14% were seen once. The sample was also linked to a second study, of yellow fever vaccine responses in identical twins.

Sequencing was carried out using CD4+ T cells sorted from blood. Receptor source: a young woman in good health.

J is TRBJ1-6 and V is TRBV27; D may be TRBD1 (5 bases). Trimming removed 6 bases from V and 8 bases from J, with 14 bases in between. The CDR3 has 14 residues. CDR1 is MNHEY, CDR2 SMNVEV, per germline (reference sequence). In nucleotides, the CDR3 is TGTGCCAGCAGACAACGGGGGTTGCATTCACCCCTCCACTTT. Its protein is CASRQRGLHSPLHF.

This clonotype was recorded at least ten times. This chain uses TRBV12-3 or TRBV12-4 with TRBJ2-3, with 11 bases fitting TRBD2. This CDR3 is built from 20 residues. V trimming: 4 bases; J trimming: 0 bases; junction bases outside the gene matches: 15. The chain's CDR3 is CASSWAGQGLAVRSTDTQYF. The DNA of the CDR3 is TGTGCCAGCAGTTGGGCGGGACAGGGACTAGCGGTGAGGAGCACAGATACGCAGTATTTT.